Listed below are T cell receptor beta chains from one sample, sequenced in a study of human T cells and chemical hapten exposure. TCRdb re-called the RACE reads with MiXCR, one entry per CDR3 protein. Of about 130,000 distinct CDR3 sequences listed, roughly 9% are singletons. The sample comprised whole blood. All receptors come from a male donor in good health. Some clones in this sample may be carry-over from other donors' samples. Each CDR3 is given with its conserved first and last residue. D genes are given only for firm matches. Clone size appears in some rows only: once, few, many, or a class for an expanded clone.

>many|TRBJ2-7|14|TRBD1|TRBV7-8
CASSLARDRGKQYF
TGTGCCAGCAGCTTAGCGCGGGACAGGGGAAAGCAGTACTTC
>-|TRBJ2-2|16|TRBD2|TRBV27
CASSLLAGGYGGELFF
TGTGCCAGCAGTTTACTAGCGGGGGGCTACGGCGGGGAGCTGTTTTTT
>few|TRBJ2-1|15|TRBD2|TRBV11-2
CASSLPTSGRGEQFF
TGTGCCAGCAGCTTACCGACTAGCGGGAGGGGTGAGCAGTTCTTC
>many|TRBJ1-3|13|-|TRBV20-1
CSAIRDGRNTIYF
TGCAGTGCTATCCGGGACGGAAGAAACACCATATATTTT
>many|TRBJ1-3|14|-|TRBV12-3/TRBV12-4
CASSPTGRGNTIYF
TGTGCCAGCAGCCCGACAGGACGAGGAAACACCATATATTTT
>-|TRBJ1-1|12|-|TRBV6-2/TRBV6-3
CASSYWRGEAFF
TGTGCCAGCAGTTACTGGCGGGGTGAAGCTTTCTTT
>few|TRBJ2-7|13|-|TRBV7-9
CASSLGALYEQYF
TGTGCCAGCAGCTTGGGGGCTTTATACGAGCAGTACTTC
>few|TRBJ2-7|15|TRBD1|TRBV5-1
CASSLSGQGMHEQYF
TGCGCCAGCAGCTTATCGGGACAGGGTATGCACGAGCAGTACTTC
>-|TRBJ2-1|16|TRBD2|TRBV11-2
CASSLPGLVGQNEQFF
TGTGCCAGCAGCTTACCGGGACTAGTGGGTCAAAATGAGCAGTTCTTC
>many|TRBJ2-4|17|-|TRBV18
CASSPAGREGAKNIQYF
TGTGCCAGCTCACCGGCCGGCCGAGAGGGGGCCAAAAACATTCAGTACTTC
>once|TRBJ2-1|16|TRBD1|TRBV13
CASSLEGGANYNEQFF
TGTGCCAGCAGCTTAGAAGGGGGCGCTAACTACAATGAGCAGTTCTTC
>-|TRBJ2-1|13|-|TRBV30
CAWSGLAYNEQFF
TGTGCCTGGAGTGGCCTAGCCTACAATGAGCAGTTCTTC
>few|TRBJ2-1|15|TRBD2|TRBV7-8
CASSLPLAGYNEQFF
TGTGCCAGCAGCTTACCTTTAGCGGGTTACAATGAGCAGTTCTTC
>-|TRBJ1-2|16|-|TRBV6-5
CASRIGGRGINYGYTF
TGTGCCAGCCGTATAGGGGGGCGCGGGATTAACTATGGCTACACCTTC
>once|TRBJ2-3|13|-|TRBV19
CASTDRTTDTQYF
TGTGCCAGTACCGACAGGACCACAGATACGCAGTATTTT
>few|TRBJ2-1|17|TRBD1|TRBV7-9
CASSSGGQGQGPHEQFF
TGTGCCAGCAGCTCTGGGGGCCAGGGACAGGGGCCCCATGAGCAGTTCTTC
>many|TRBJ2-7|14|TRBD1|TRBV5-4
CASSPGQGSNEQYF
TGTGCCAGCAGCCCGGGACAGGGGAGCAACGAGCAGTACTTC
>few|TRBJ1-2|13|-|TRBV24-1
CATSDSTGYGYTF
TGTGCCACCAGTGACTCGACAGGCTATGGCTACACCTTC
>-|TRBJ1-1|17|TRBD1|TRBV4-2
CASSQDPKGQSNTEAFF
TGTGCCAGCAGCCAAGATCCGAAGGGACAGTCGAACACTGAAGCTTTCTTT
>few|TRBJ2-2|19|-|TRBV5-6
CASKILGDRDYTNTGELFF
TGTGCCAGCAAGATTCTAGGAGACAGGGACTATACGAACACCGGGGAGCTGTTTTTT
>many|TRBJ1-1|15|-|TRBV5-1
CASSSSLGGLTEAFF
TGCGCCAGCAGCTCGTCTCTGGGGGGGCTCACTGAAGCTTTCTTT
>few|TRBJ1-4|14|-|TRBV2
CASTTGTSDEKLFF
TGTGCCAGCACTACCGGGACATCGGATGAAAAACTGTTTTTT
>few|TRBJ2-7|10|-|TRBV6-1
CATRSYEQYF
TGTGCCACCCGTTCCTACGAGCAGTACTTC
>few|TRBJ2-2|13|-|TRBV7-2
CASSLTPVGELFF
TGTGCCAGCAGCTTAACCCCGGTCGGGGAGCTGTTTTTT
>many|TRBJ1-1|15|-|TRBV5-6
CASSLNLGANTEAFF
TGTGCCAGCAGCTTGAATCTGGGGGCGAACACTGAAGCTTTCTTT
>few|TRBJ2-1|16|-|TRBV12-3/TRBV12-4
CASRRSPGPSRREQFF
TGTGCCAGCAGACGCTCTCCCGGGCCCAGCAGGCGGGAGCAGTTCTTC
>few|TRBJ1-5|16|-|TRBV10-3
CAISEGKVTRNQPQHF
TGTGCCATCAGTGAAGGGAAGGTTACACGCAATCAGCCCCAGCATTTT
>many|TRBJ1-1|16|-|TRBV9
CASSIKWGDRWAEAFF
TGTGCCAGCAGCATCAAATGGGGTGACAGGTGGGCTGAAGCTTTCTTT
>-|TRBJ2-1|17|-|TRBV9
CANSVGSTPGLRNEQFF
TGTGCCAACAGCGTAGGATCGACGCCAGGTTTACGCAATGAGCAGTTCTTC
>-|TRBJ2-5|14|-|TRBV12-3/TRBV12-4
CASSSPEAEETQYF
TGTGCCAGCAGTTCTCCAGAGGCGGAAGAGACCCAGTACTTC
>few|TRBJ1-6|15|TRBD1|TRBV27
CASRTGQGNNSPLHF
TGTGCCAGCAGAACAGGACAGGGGAATAATTCACCCCTCCACTTT
>many|TRBJ1-5|12|-|TRBV12-3/TRBV12-4
CASSFGGQPQHF
TGTGCCAGCAGTTTTGGTGGTCAGCCCCAGCATTTT
>many|TRBJ2-4|14|-|TRBV20-1
CSAELTGAKNIQYF
TGCAGTGCCGAATTAACAGGAGCCAAAAACATTCAGTACTTC
>few|TRBJ1-5|15|TRBD1|TRBV27
CASAGDRHSNQPQHF
TGTGCCAGCGCTGGGGACAGGCATAGCAATCAGCCCCAGCATTTT
>-|TRBJ2-7|15|-|TRBV9
CASSVDGGHGYEQYF
TGTGCCAGCAGCGTAGACGGGGGCCATGGGTACGAGCAGTACTTC
>-|TRBJ1-1|13|TRBD1|TRBV7-9
CASLGQPNTEAFF
TGTGCCAGCTTGGGACAGCCGAACACTGAAGCTTTCTTT
>-|TRBJ1-5|15|TRBD1|TRBV29-1
CSSRQGGDGNQPQHF
TGCAGCTCCCGACAGGGAGGCGACGGCAATCAGCCCCAGCATTTT
>-|TRBJ2-2|13|-|TRBV27
CASSLGRAAGRVF
TGTGCCAGCAGTCTAGGTCGGGCCGCGGGACGAGTTTTT
>many|TRBJ2-1|10|-|TRBV20-1
CSARTNEQFF
TGCAGTGCTAGGACCAATGAGCAGTTCTTC
>-|TRBJ2-7|17|TRBD1|TRBV20-1
CSAEIRTRDRGLFEQYF
TGCAGTGCAGAGATCCGAACCCGGGACAGGGGGCTGTTCGAGCAGTACTTC
>many|TRBJ2-3|13|-|TRBV14
CASRGQSTDTQYF
TGTGCCAGCAGGGGACAAAGCACAGATACGCAGTATTTT
>many|TRBJ2-1|14|TRBD1|TRBV3-1
CASSQDSRGNEQFF
TGTGCCAGCAGCCAAGATTCCAGGGGGAATGAGCAGTTCTTC
>many|TRBJ2-1|18|TRBD2|TRBV7-3
CASSLTPHFLAGYNEQFF
TGTGCCAGCAGCTTAACTCCCCACTTTCTAGCGGGGTACAATGAGCAGTTCTTC
>many|TRBJ2-5|15|TRBD2|TRBV20-1
CSGIPLAGRQETQYF
TGCAGTGGAATCCCACTAGCGGGGAGACAAGAGACCCAGTACTTC
>few|TRBJ1-2|15|-|TRBV14
CASSQRVLSDYGYTF
TGTGCCAGCAGCCAACGAGTCCTGTCCGACTATGGCTACACCTTC
>few|TRBJ1-6|15|TRBD1|TRBV12-3/TRBV12-4
CASSSLDRDGSPLHF
TGTGCCAGCAGTTCGCTGGACAGGGACGGTTCACCCCTCCACTTT
>-|TRBJ2-7|12|-|TRBV12-3/TRBV12-4
CASSFSSLEQYF
TGTGCCAGCAGTTTTTCGTCCCTAGAGCAGTACTTC
>few|TRBJ1-1|16|TRBD1|TRBV9
CASSGSRDRGNTEAFF
TGTGCCAGCAGCGGCTCCCGGGACAGGGGCAACACTGAAGCTTTCTTT